The clone carrying this T cell receptor beta chain was counted between two and nine times. What it binds is not known. Trimming took off 0 bases at V and 1 base at J, with 11 bases between the two ends. The CDR3 runs 15 residues. The V gene's germline CDR1 is SGDLS and CDR2 YYNGEE. These data come from a study of post-analysis software for immune sequencing data. Study summary: There were relapsing-remitting, secondary progressive and progressive-relapsing multiple sclerosis among the disease courses included.

The study, taken as a whole, reports: The authors found that F measure strongly co-clustered same-batch samples. Patients with multiple sclerosis recorded significantly lower normalized Chao1 diversity than controls, the study found. Patients had higher frequencies than controls of five TRBV segments, including TRBV5-6, TRBV5-1 and TRBV20-1.

Unique molecular identifiers were carried by the TCR beta cDNA libraries. With roughly 0.9 to 11 million T cells as the source, a few hundred thousand cDNA molecules resulted. TCRdb recomputed calls from the PCR reads with MiXCR, one row per CDR3 protein. Here the sample spans fewer than 850,000 distinct CDR3 sequences, 35% to 55% being singletons. The TCR sequence derives from a girl aged 5-17 years with multiple sclerosis. The material sequenced was blood. The rearrangement uses TRBV9 and TRBJ2-7; TRBD2 is a possible D gene (6 bases). CDR3 nucleotides: TGTGCCAGCAGCGTAGCCCCCGGGACTTCCTACGAGCAGTACTTC. Amino acids: CASSVAPGTSYEQYF.